Below, 20 T cell receptor beta chains from the same sample are listed, as sequenced in a study of T-cell reconstitution after alpha-beta-depleted transplantation in children listed by TCRdb under 2016. The receptor library was made with PCR. The listed sequencing device is Illumina HiSeq 2500. TCR libraries were prepared with molecular barcoding, using unique molecular identifiers to normalize TCRbeta repertoire quantification. TCRdb passed the public sequencing reads through fastp at Q25 and MiXCR, retaining productive beta sequences. Every distinct CDR3 protein forms one entry, paired with its most common genes and DNA. This sample holds some 600,000 distinct CDR3 sequences; roughly 17% were observed only once. The ten biggest clones cover 0.85% to 1.3% of the sample. The specimen was PBMCs from the stem cell graft donor, collected from the stem cell graft. The source of these receptors is a human donor who donated a stem cell graft to a child with acute myeloid leukemia.

This clonotype occurred a few times. The genes are TRBV29-1 and TRBJ2-1, with D possibly called TRBD1 or TRBD2 (6 bases each). The V end was cut by 3 bases, the J end by 4 bases, with 13 bases between. The CDR3 loop spans 14 amino acids. Per germline, CDR1 SQVTM and CDR2 ANQGSEA. CDR3 coding DNA: TGCAGCGTTGATCTTTCGGGGGCATACAATGAGCAGTTCTTC. This codes for CSVDLSGAYNEQFF.

This rearrangement joins TRBV15 to TRBJ2-2, with TRBD2 matching over 8 bases. Germline CDR1 is LNHNV and CDR2 is YYDKDF (reference sequence). V shed 1 base, J shed 5 bases, and the junction held 9 bases outside the gene matches. The CDR3 is 17 amino acids. In DNA form, the CDR3 reads TGTGCCACCAGCAGAGTGGCCGGGACTAGTGGTACCGGGGAGCTGTTTTTT. Translated, it gives CATSRVAGTSGTGELFF.

In its sample, this clonotype was seen many times. The CDR3 DNA reads TGTGCCATCAGCGCGGGGCCCTACAATGAGCAGTTCTTC. Encoded protein: CAISAGPYNEQFF. J is TRBJ2-1 and V is TRBV10-3; a weak D match, TRBD2 (6 bases). This CDR3 contains 13 residues. Germline V gene lookup returns CDR1 ENHRY and CDR2 SYGVKD. Deletions cut 6 bases from V and 2 bases from J, with 8 bases between.

This chain joins TRBV7-9 and TRBJ1-1, with D unclear. V was cut by 0 bases and J by 0 bases, with 11 bases left in between. CDR1 is SEHNR and CDR2 is FQNEAQ in the germline V gene (reference sequence). The CDR3 sequence is 16 residues long. CDR3 bases: TGTGCCAGCAGCTTAGCGGGAGGAGGAATGAACACTGAAGCTTTCTTT. Translating gives CASSLAGGGMNTEAFF.

This clonotype was seen repeatedly, ten times or more. The gene calls are TRBV20-1 and TRBJ1-2; D unclear. The CDR3 consists of 13 residues. Looked up from germline, CDR1 is DFQATT and CDR2 is SNEGSKA (reference sequence). Between the trimmed V and J ends, which lost 0 bases and 2 bases, there was a span of 7 bases. Here the CDR3 reads CSARDGTNYGYTF. The CDR3 DNA follows: TGCAGTGCTAGAGATGGAACGAACTATGGCTACACCTTC.

This clonotype was observed many times. The rearrangement links TRBV5-1 to TRBJ2-1, with D possibly being TRBD1 or TRBD2 (6 bases each). Trimming stripped 7 bases from V and 1 base from J, with 15 bases between. In germline, CDR1 is SGHRS, CDR2 YFSETQ. CDR3 size: 15 residues. In DNA form, the CDR3 reads TGCGCCAGCCGTCAACAGGGAGGTTCCTACAATGAGCAGTTCTTC. Translation gives CASRQQGGSYNEQFF.

This clonotype has at least ten counts. The CDR3 reads CASSDRQGQETQYF. CDR3 in DNA: TGTGCCAGCAGTGATCGACAGGGTCAAGAGACCCAGTACTTC. The chain recombines TRBV6-1 with TRBJ2-5, with 7 bases identical to TRBD1. Trimming cost V 3 bases and J 2 bases; bases outside gene matches: 3. The CDR3 length is 14 residues. CDR1 and CDR2 (germline): MNHNS, SASEGT.

The rearrangement uses TRBV14 and TRBJ2-3; 11 bases fit TRBD2. J was trimmed by 3 bases and V by 4 bases; bases with no gene match: 3. The V gene's germline CDR1 is SGHDN and CDR2 FVKESK. The CDR3 runs to 15 residues. The DNA for the CDR3 is TGTGCCAGCAGCCCTAGCGGGGGGACAACAGATACGCAGTATTTT. It specifies CASSPSGGTTDTQYF.

Comment on this clonotype: The junction and the germline gene differ at one end; a read error may be behind it. The chain carries TRBV30 and TRBJ1-1; TRBD1 matches at 10 bases. The CDR3 has 12 residues. Per the germline V gene, CDR1 is GTSNPN and CDR2 is SVGIG (reference sequence). CDR3 residues: CAWSQTGTGEVF. CDR3 DNA sequence: TGTGCCTGGAGCCAGACCGGGACAGGGGAGGTTTTT.

Concerning this clonotype itself: This may stem from a read error, because a much larger clone lies one nucleotide away. V is TRBV20-1 and J is TRBJ1-2; D possibly corresponds to TRBD1 (5 bases). Germline V gene lookup returns CDR1 DFQATT and CDR2 SNEGSKA (reference sequence). V lost 3 bases and J 8 bases, leaving 13 bases between the germline ends. CDR3 length: 12 residues. The CDR3 DNA sequence: TGCAGTGCTAGCTGGGTGGCAGGGGGCTACACCTTC. Translation gives CSASWVAGGYTF.

J is TRBJ1-1 and V is TRBV12-3 or TRBV12-4, with unresolved D. This CDR3 region has 15 residues. The V end lost 6 bases, the J end lost 1 base, and 15 bases lay between the germline ends. CDR3 loop: CASRSCDSRNTEAFF. The CDR3 nucleotides are TGTGCCAGCAGATCATGTGACTCCAGGAACACTGAAGCTTTCTTT.

This clonotype was seen a handful of times. The chain couples TRBV12-3 or TRBV12-4 to TRBJ2-2; D remains ambiguous. With 2 bases removed from V and 3 bases from J, the gap between germline ends came to 19 bases. The length of the CDR3 is 18 residues. The CDR3 nucleotides are TGTGCCAGCAGTTTAAGGCAGGCCAAGGGCGGTGACACCGGGGAGCTGTTTTTT. Residues: CASSLRQAKGGDTGELFF.

The chain couples TRBV5-1 to TRBJ2-5; weak D call: TRBD1 (6 bases). V lost 6 bases and J lost 4, with 10 bases in between. The CDR3 spans 12 residues. CDR1 is SGHRS and CDR2 is YFSETQ in the germline V gene. In DNA form, the CDR3 reads TGCGCCAGCATGTCCAGGGGAGAGACCCAGTACTTC. Protein sequence: CASMSRGETQYF.

This chain joins TRBV7-2 and TRBJ1-2; D is undetermined. The CDR3 runs to 13 residues. Germline values: CDR1 SGHTA, CDR2 FQGNSA. Trimming removed 3 bases at V and 6 bases at J, with 11 bases between. In nucleotides, the CDR3 is TGTGCCAGCAGCTTCGGGGTACCAGATGGCTACACCTTC. Its translation is CASSFGVPDGYTF.

The chain joins TRBV12-3 or TRBV12-4 to TRBJ2-1; 10 nucleotides agree with TRBD2. This CDR3 has 16 amino acids. V was clipped by 4 bases and J by 2 bases; unmatched bases: 5. CDR3 nucleotide sequence: TGTGCCAGCAGTTCCCTAGCGGGGGCCCCCTACAATGAGCAGTTCTTC. It encodes CASSSLAGAPYNEQFF.

This clonotype was recorded once. V gene TRBV11-3 combines with J gene TRBJ2-1; 7 positions agree with TRBD2. J gave up 10 bases and V 3 bases, and 9 bases lay outside the gene matches. The CDR3 covers 14 residues. Looked up from germline, CDR1 is SGHNT and CDR2 is YENEEA. This chain's CDR3 is CASSFGGGLGEQFF. The CDR3 coding sequence is TGTGCCAGCAGCTTCGGCGGGGGATTAGGGGAGCAGTTCTTC.

This clonotype was observed many times. This rearrangement joins TRBV20-1 to TRBJ2-3; D unresolved. This CDR3 contains 14 residues. The germline gives CDR1 DFQATT, CDR2 SNEGSKA (reference sequence). The CDR3 region is CSSEQLRATDTQYF. DNA of the CDR3: TGCAGCTCGGAACAGCTAAGAGCCACAGATACGCAGTATTTT.

On this clonotype: It may be a read error: a sequence one base away is much more abundant. V is TRBV29-1 and J is TRBJ2-5; perhaps TRBD1 as D (6 bases). The length of the CDR3 is 13 residues. Germline loops: CDR1 SQVTM, CDR2 ANQGSEA. The DNA for the CDR3 is TGCAGCGTTGAGAGGGACATCAGAGAGACCCAGTCCTTC. This sequence encodes CSVERDIRETQSF.

At least ten counts were recorded for this clonotype. The V and J genes are TRBV10-3 and TRBJ2-7; 8 nucleotides agree with TRBD2. CDR3 length: 13 amino acids. Germline V gene sequence: CDR1 ENHRY, CDR2 SYGVKD. V lost 6 bases to trimming and J lost 5 bases; unmatched junction nucleotides: 6. CDR3 DNA sequence: TGTGCCATCAGGAGCGGGGGCCACAACGAGCAGTACTTC. Its translation: CAIRSGGHNEQYF.

This clonotype has just a few counts. The chain couples TRBV12-3 or TRBV12-4 to TRBJ1-1; D might be TRBD1 (6 bases). The CDR3 length is 14 residues. Trimming removed 2 bases at V and 5 bases at J, with 12 bases between. CDR3 DNA: TGTGCCAGCAGTTTATCAGGGGTTAGGACTGAAGCTTTCTTT. Protein: CASSLSGVRTEAFF.